This T cell receptor (beta chain) was captured by sequencing in a study of control samples from healthy donors and cancer patients. The length of the CDR3 is 15 residues. Germline lookup yields CDR1 MNHEY and CDR2 SVGAGI. The V and J ends lost 0 bases and 7 bases respectively, with 13 bases between them. The assay was immunoSEQ multiplex PCR, and TCRdb's table has in-frame clones only and misses some. The sample includes 75,000 to 100,000 clones, approximately 78% of them seen just once. What was sequenced was blood. The TCR sequence derives from a man in his 60s in good health. This chain links TRBV6-5 with TRBJ1-5; perhaps TRBD1 as D (5 bases). CDR3 protein: CASSYSYGEGQPQHF. CDR3 nucleotides: TGTGCCAGCAGTTACTCGTACGGAGAGGGGCAGCCCCAGCATTTT.